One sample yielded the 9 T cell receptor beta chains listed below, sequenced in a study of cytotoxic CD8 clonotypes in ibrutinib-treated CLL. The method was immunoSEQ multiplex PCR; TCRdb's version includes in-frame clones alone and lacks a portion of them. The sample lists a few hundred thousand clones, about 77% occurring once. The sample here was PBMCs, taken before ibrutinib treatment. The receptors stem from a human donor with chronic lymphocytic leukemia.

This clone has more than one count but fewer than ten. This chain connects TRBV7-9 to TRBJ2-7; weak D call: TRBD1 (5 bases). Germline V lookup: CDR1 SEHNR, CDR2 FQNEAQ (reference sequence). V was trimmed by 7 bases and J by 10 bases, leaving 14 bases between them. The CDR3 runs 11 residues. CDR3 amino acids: CASTQGQGQYF. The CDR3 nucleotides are TGTGCCAGCACCCAAGGGCAGGGCCAGTACTTC.

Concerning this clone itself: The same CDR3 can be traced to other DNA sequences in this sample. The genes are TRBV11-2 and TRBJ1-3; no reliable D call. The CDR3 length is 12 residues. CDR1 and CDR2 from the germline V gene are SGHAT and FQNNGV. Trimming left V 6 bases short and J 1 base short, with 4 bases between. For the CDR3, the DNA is TGTGCCAGCAGTCCATCTGGAAACACCATATATTTT. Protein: CASSPSGNTIYF.

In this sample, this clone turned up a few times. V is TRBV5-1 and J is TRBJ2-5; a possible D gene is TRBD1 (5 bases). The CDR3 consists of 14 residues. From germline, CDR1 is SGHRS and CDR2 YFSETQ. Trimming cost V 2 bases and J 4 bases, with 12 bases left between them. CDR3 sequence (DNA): TGCGCCAGCAGCTTATTTGATGGGGCAGAGACCCAGTACTTC. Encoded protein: CASSLFDGAETQYF. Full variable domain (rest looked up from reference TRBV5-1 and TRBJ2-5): KAGVTQTPRYLIKTRGQQVTLSCSPISGHRSVSWYQQTPGQGLQFLFEYFSETQRNKGNFPGRFSGRQFSNSRSEMNVSTLELGDSALYLCASSLFDGAETQYFGPGTRLLVL.

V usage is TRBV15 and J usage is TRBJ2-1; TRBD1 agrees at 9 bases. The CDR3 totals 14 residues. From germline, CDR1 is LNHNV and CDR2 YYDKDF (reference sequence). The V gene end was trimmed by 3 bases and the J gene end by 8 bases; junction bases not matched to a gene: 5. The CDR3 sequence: CATSRTTGGDEQFF. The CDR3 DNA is TGTGCCACCAGCAGGACTACAGGGGGCGATGAGCAGTTCTTC.

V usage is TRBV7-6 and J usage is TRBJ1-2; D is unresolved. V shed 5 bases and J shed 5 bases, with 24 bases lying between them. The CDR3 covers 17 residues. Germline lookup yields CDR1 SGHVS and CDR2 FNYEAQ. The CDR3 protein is CASSPPQRRGIEYGYTF. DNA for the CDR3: TGTGCCAGCAGCCCCCCCCAGCGACGGGGAATTGAATATGGCTACACCTTC.

The CDR3 DNA follows: TGTGCCAGCAGCTACCCAGGGGGCTTCAGTTATAGCAATCAGCCCCAGCATTTT. Its translation: CASSYPGGFSYSNQPQHF. The V gene is TRBV11-2, the J gene TRBJ1-5; 8 bases align to TRBD1. Looked up from germline, CDR1 is SGHAT and CDR2 is FQNNGV. The trim removed 4 bases at V and 0 bases at J, leaving 11 bases unmatched. CDR3 size: 18 residues.

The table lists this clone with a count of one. The CDR3 loop reads CASSLSSRGGETQYF. CDR3 nucleotide sequence: TGTGCCAGCAGTTTATCTTCCAGGGGCGGAGAGACCCAGTACTTC. The J gene is TRBJ2-5, the V gene TRBV27, with a possible D match to TRBD1 (6 bases). This CDR3 comprises 15 residues. V shed 0 bases and J shed 4 bases, with 12 bases lying between them. Germline values: CDR1 MNHEY, CDR2 SMNVEV (reference sequence).

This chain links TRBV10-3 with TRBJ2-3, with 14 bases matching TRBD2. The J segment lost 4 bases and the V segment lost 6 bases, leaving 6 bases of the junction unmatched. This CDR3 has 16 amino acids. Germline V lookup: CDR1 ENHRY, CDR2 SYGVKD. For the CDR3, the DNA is TGTGCCATCAGAGGGACTAGCGGGAGTGTTGCAGATACGCAGTATTTT. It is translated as CAIRGTSGSVADTQYF.

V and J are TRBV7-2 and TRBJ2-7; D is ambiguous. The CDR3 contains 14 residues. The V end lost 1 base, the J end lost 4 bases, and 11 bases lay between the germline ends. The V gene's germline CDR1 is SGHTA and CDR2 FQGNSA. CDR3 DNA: TGTGCCAGCAGCTTAGGTGGTGCGCAGTACGAGCAGTACTTC. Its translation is CASSLGGAQYEQYF.